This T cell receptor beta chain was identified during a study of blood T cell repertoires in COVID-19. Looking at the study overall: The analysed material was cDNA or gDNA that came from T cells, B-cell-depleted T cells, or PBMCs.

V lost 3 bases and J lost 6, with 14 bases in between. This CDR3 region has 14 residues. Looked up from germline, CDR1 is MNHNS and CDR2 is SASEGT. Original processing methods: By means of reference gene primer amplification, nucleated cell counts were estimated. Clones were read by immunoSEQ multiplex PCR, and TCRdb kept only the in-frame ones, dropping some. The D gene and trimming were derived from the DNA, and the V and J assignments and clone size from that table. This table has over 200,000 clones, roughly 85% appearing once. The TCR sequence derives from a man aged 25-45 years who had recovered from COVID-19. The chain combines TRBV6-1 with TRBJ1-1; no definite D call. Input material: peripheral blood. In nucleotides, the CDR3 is TGTGCCAGCAGTGATTTGGCAGCAGGATCTGAAGCTTTCTTT. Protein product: CASSDLAAGSEAFF.